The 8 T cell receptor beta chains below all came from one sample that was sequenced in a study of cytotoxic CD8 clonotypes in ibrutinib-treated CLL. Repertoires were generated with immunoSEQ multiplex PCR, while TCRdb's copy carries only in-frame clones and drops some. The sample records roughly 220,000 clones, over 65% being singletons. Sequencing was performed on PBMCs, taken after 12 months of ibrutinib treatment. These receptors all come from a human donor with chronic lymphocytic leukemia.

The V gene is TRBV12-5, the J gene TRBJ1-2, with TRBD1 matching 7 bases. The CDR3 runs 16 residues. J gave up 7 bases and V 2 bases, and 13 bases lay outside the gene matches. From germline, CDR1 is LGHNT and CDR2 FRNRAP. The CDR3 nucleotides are TGTGCTAGTGGTTTGCCATACAGGGGCTACGGCGGTGGCTACACCTTC. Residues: CASGLPYRGYGGGYTF.

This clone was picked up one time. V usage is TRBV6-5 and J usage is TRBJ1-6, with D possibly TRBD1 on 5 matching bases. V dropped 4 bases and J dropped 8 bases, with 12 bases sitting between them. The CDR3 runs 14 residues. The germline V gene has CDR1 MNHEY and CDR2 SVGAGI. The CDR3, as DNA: TGTGCCAGCAGTTTCAGGGATCACGATTCACCCCTCCACTTT. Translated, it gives CASSFRDHDSPLHF.

The CDR3: CASSHASTDTQYF. DNA for the CDR3: TGCGCCAGCAGCCATGCTAGCACAGATACGCAGTATTTT. The chain joins TRBV4-3 to TRBJ2-3; no definite D call. The CDR3 spans 13 residues. The germline CDR1 and CDR2 sequences are LGHNA and YSLEER. V shed 3 bases and J shed 0 bases, with 4 bases lying between them.

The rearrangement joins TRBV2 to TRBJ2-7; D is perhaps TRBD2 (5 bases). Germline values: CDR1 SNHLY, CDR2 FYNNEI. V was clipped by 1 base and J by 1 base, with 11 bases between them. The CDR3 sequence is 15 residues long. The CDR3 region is CASSEGPGNSYEQYF. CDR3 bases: TGTGCCAGCAGTGAAGGTCCCGGGAATTCCTACGAGCAGTACTTC.

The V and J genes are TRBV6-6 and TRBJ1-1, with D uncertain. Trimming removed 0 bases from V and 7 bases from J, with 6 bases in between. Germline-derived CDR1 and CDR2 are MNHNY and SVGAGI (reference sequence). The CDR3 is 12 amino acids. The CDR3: CASSYSAYEAFF. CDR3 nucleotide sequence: TGTGCCAGCAGTTACTCTGCGTATGAAGCTTTCTTT.

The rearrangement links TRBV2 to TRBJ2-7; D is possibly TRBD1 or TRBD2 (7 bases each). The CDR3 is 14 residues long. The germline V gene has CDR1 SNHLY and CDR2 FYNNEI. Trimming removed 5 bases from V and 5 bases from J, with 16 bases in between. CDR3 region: CASSTQGGIHEQYF. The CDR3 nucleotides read TGTGCCAGCAGTACCCAGGGGGGGATCCACGAGCAGTACTTC.

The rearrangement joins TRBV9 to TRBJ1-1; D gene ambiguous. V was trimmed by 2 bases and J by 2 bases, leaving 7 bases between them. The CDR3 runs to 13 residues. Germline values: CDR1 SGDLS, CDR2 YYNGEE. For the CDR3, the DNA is TGTGCCAGCAGCGTCACTCCTAACACTGAAGCTTTCTTT. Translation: CASSVTPNTEAFF. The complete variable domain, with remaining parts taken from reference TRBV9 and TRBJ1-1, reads DSGVTQTPKHLITATGQRVTLRCSPRSGDLSVYWYQQSLDQGLQFLIQYYNGEERAKGNILERFSAQQFPDLHSELNLSSLELGDSALYFCASSVTPNTEAFFGQGTRLTVV.

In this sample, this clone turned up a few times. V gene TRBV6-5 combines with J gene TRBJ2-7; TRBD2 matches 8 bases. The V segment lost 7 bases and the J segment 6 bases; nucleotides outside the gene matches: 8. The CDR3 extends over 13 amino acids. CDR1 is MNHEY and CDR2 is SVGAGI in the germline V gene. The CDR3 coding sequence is TGTGCCAGCATGGCGGCGGGAGGCCCCGAGCAGTACTTC. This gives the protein CASMAAGGPEQYF.